This T cell receptor beta chain was captured by sequencing in a study of blood T cell repertoires in COVID-19. Study context: Samples representing acute and convalescent COVID-19 were sourced from the United States, Italy and Spain.

Participants, about 18 to 90 years old, spanned 25 or so US areas. Allocation to cohorts depended on clinical history reported by the participants. In the original processing: Estimated nucleated cell counts came from reference gene primer amplification. Clones were sequenced by immunoSEQ multiplex PCR, and TCRdb holds only the in-frame ones, with some missing. For V, J and clone size, that table is used; D and trimming come from the DNA. The sample holds approximately 350,000 clones; roughly nine tenths are singletons and the top ten take roughly 3%. The CDR3 is 18 amino acids. Germline V gene lookup returns CDR1 MGHDK and CDR2 SYGVNS. Losses at the gene ends were 1 base for V and 7 bases for J; bases not matched to a gene: 15.

Sequencing input: PBMCs or T cells enriched from blood (not recorded which). The genes are TRBV25-1 and TRBJ2-4, with 8 bases aligning to TRBD2. The sequence was collected from a woman aged 30 to 39 who had recovered from COVID-19. The CDR3 here is CASSESPGSGSTMNIQYF. The CDR3 DNA sequence: TGTGCCAGCAGTGAATCACCGGGCAGCGGGAGTACAATGAACATTCAGTACTTC.